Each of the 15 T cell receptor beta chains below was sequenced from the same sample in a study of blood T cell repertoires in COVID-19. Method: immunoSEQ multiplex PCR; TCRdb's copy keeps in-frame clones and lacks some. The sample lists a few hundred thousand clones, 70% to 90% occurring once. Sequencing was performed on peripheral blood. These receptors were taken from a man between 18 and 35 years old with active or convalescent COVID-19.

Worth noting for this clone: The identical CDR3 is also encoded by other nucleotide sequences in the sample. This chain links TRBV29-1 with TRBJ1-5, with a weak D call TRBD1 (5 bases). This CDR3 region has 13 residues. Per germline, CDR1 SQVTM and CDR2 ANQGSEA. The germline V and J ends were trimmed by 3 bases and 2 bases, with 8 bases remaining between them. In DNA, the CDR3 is TGCAGCGTTGATACAGGAGGCAATCAGCCCCAGCATTTT. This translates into CSVDTGGNQPQHF.

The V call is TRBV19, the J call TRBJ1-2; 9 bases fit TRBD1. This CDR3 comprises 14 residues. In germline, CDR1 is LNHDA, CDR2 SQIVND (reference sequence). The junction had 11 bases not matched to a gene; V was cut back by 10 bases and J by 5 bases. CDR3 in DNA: TGTGCCACCTATACCGGGACAGGGAGGTATGGCTACACCTTC. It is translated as CATYTGTGRYGYTF.

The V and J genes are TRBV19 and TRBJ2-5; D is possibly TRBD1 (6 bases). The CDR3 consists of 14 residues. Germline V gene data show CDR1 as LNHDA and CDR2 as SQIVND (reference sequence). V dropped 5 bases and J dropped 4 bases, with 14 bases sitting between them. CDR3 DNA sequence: TGTGCCAGTAGTCGCACAGGGAAGGGAGAGACCCAGTACTTC. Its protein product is CASSRTGKGETQYF.

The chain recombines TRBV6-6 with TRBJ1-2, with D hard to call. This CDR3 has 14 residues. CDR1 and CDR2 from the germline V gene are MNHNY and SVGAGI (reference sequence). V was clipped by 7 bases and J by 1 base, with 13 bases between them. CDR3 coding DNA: TGTGCCAGCATGTCCCGCCGACTTAACTATGGCTACACCTTC. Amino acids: CASMSRRLNYGYTF.

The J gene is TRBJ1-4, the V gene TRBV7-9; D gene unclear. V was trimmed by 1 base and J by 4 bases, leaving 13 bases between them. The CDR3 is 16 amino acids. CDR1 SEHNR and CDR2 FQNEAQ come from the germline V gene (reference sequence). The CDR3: CASSLGSGRLNEKLFF. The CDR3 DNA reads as TGTGCCAGCAGCTTAGGTAGTGGCAGACTTAATGAAAAACTGTTTTTT.

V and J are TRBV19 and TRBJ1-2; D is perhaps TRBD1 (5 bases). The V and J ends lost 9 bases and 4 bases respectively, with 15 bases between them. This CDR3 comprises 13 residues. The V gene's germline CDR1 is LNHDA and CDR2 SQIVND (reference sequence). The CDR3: CASRVARGYGYTF. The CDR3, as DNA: TGTGCCAGCAGGGTAGCAAGAGGCTATGGCTACACCTTC. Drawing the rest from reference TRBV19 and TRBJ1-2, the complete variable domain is DGGITQSPKYLFRKEGQNVTLSCEQNLNHDAMYWYRQDPGQGLRLIYYSQIVNDFQKGDIAEGYSVSREKKESFPLTVTSAQKNPTAFYLCASRVARGYGYTFGSGTRLTVV.

CDR3 DNA sequence: TGTGCCAGCAGTTTTCGGGTATCAGAAGCTTTCTTT. Its translation is CASSFRVSEAFF. The rearrangement joins TRBV12-3 or TRBV12-4 to TRBJ1-1; no firm D call. The CDR3 covers 12 residues. V shed 3 bases and J shed 8 bases, with 10 bases lying between them.

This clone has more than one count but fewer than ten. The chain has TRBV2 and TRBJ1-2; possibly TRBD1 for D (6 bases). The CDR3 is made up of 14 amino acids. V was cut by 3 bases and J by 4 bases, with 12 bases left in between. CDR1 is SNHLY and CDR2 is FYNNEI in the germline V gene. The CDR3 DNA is TGTGCCAGCAGTGAGTTACAGGGTGGCTATGGCTACACCTTC. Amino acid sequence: CASSELQGGYGYTF.

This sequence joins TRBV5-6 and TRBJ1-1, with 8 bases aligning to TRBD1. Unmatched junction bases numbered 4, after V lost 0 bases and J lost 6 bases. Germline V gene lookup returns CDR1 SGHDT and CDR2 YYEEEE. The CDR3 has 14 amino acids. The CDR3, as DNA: TGTGCCAGCAGCTTGGGGACAGGGTGGCCTGAAGCTTTCTTT. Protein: CASSLGTGWPEAFF.

The CDR3 spells CASSLGQSSYEQYF. CDR3 DNA: TGTGCCAGCAGCCTGGGACAGAGCTCCTACGAGCAGTACTTC. The V gene is TRBV3-1 (or the pseudogene TRBV3-2), the J gene TRBJ2-7; TRBD1 matches at 7 bases. Per germline, CDR1 LGHDT and CDR2 YNNKEL (reference sequence). CDR3 length: 14 amino acids. With V trimmed by 4 bases and J by 0 bases, 3 bases remained unmatched.

The CDR3 nucleotides read TGCGCCAGCAGCCAAGACAACGAGCAGTACTTC. This sequence encodes CASSQDNEQYF. The rearrangement joins TRBV4-3 to TRBJ2-7; no definite D call. V lost 0 bases and J 5 bases, leaving 2 bases between the germline ends. This CDR3 region has 11 residues. Germline assignment: CDR1 LGHNA and CDR2 YSLEER.

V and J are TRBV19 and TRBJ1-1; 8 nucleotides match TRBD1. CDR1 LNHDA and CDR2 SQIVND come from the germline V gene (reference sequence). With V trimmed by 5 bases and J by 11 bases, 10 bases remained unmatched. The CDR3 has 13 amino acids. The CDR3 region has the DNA TGTGCCAGTAGTGGACAGGGATGGCACGACGCTTTCTTT. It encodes CASSGQGWHDAFF.

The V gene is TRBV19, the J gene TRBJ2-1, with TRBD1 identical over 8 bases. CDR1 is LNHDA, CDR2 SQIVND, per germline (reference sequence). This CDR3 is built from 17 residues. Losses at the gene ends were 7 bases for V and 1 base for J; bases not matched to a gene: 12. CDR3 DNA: TGTGCCAGTAAGGGACAGGCCCTTTCAAATTCCTACAATGAGCAGTTCTTC. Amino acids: CASKGQALSNSYNEQFF.

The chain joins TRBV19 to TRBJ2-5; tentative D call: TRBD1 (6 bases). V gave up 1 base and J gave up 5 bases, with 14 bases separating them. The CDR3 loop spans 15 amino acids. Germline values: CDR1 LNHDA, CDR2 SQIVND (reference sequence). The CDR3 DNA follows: TGTGCCAGTAGTATAGGACACCAAGGGGGTGAGACCCAGTACTTC. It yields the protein CASSIGHQGGETQYF. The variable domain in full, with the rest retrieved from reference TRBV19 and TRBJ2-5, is DGGITQSPKYLFRKEGQNVTLSCEQNLNHDAMYWYRQDPGQGLRLIYYSQIVNDFQKGDIAEGYSVSREKKESFPLTVTSAQKNPTAFYLCASSIGHQGGETQYFGPGTRLLVL.

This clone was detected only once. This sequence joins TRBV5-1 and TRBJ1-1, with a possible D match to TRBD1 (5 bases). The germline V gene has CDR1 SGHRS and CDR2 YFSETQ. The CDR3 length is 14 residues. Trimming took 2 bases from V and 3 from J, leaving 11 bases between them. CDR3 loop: CASSLGKTDTEAFF. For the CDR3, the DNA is TGCGCCAGCAGCTTAGGGAAGACAGACACTGAAGCTTTCTTT.